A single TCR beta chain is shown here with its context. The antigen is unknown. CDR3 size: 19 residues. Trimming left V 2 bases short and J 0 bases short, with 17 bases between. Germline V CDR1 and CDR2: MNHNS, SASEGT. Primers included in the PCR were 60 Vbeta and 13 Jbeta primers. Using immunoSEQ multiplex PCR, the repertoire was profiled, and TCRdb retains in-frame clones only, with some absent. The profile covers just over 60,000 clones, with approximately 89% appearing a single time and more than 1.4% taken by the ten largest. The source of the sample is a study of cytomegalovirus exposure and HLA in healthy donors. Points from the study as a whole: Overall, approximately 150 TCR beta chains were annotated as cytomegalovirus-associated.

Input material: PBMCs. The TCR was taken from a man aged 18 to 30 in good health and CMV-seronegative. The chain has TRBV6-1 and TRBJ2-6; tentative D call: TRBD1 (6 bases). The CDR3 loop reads CASSEFVAGVLSGANVLTF. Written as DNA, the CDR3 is TGTGCCAGCAGTGAATTTGTCGCAGGGGTCCTCTCTGGGGCCAACGTCCTGACTTTC.